This TCR beta chain was recorded in a study of cytomegalovirus exposure and HLA in healthy donors. Study as a whole: For the roughly 400 genotyped donors, more than 65% fell within the Caucasian-associated ancestry cluster. Regarding the study as a whole: An analysis was carried out at a later point. It showed that HLA-associated TCR beta chains were more clonally expanded than equally common non-associated chains.

Trimming cost V 6 bases and J 4 bases, with 9 bases left between them. This CDR3 is 12 amino acids long. Germline lookup yields CDR1 MDHEN and CDR2 SYDVKM. In the PCR, 60 Vbeta and 13 Jbeta primers were used. Profiled with immunoSEQ multiplex PCR; TCRdb holds only in-frame clones, not every one. This sample carries fewer than 150,000 clones, with 3.6% going to the ten biggest clones. To note about this clone: Its target is not known.

The TCR comes from a man aged 18 to 30 in good health and CMV-seronegative. V usage is TRBV28 and J usage is TRBJ1-2; D is perhaps TRBD1 (5 bases). The sample was PBMCs. The CDR3 sequence: CASRQGSYGYTF. The CDR3 DNA reads as TGTGCCAGCAGGCAGGGATCCTATGGCTACACCTTC.